Sequencing of this TCR beta chain was carried out in a study of T cell responses to AZD1222 COVID-19 vaccine. Method: immunoSEQ multiplex PCR; TCRdb's copy keeps in-frame clones and lacks some. Among around 140,000 clones listed, 85% to 95% were seen once. The CDR3 has 15 amino acids. Germline V lookup: CDR1 LGHDT, CDR2 YNNKEL (reference sequence). Trimming left V 5 bases short and J 0 bases short, with 11 bases between. This specimen was peripheral blood, taken on day 0 of AZD1222 vaccination. The TCR was taken from an adult in good health. This chain connects TRBV3-1 (or the pseudogene TRBV3-2) to TRBJ1-3; D is unresolved. CDR3 DNA: TGTGCCAGCAGCTCGTACACTGGCTCTGGAAACACCATATATTTT. Encoded protein: CASSSYTGSGNTIYF.